These 9 T cell receptor beta chains share one sample of origin, sequenced in a study of response to subunit inactivated influenza vaccine. A single record per CDR3 protein comes from TCRdb applying MiXCR to the RT-PCR reads. The sample lists hundreds of thousands of distinct CDR3 sequences; roughly 10% were seen once. This same sample was also taken into another study, of T cells expressing NK-cell markers. As that study records: With UMIs, 5'RACE template switching was used to make TCR beta cDNA.

Source: PBMCs from blood, taken on the day of vaccination. The receptors originated from a man aged 50 to 60 who received an inactivated influenza vaccine.

This chain connects TRBV20-1 to TRBJ2-7; 11 bases line up with TRBD2. V was clipped by 6 bases and J by 3 bases; unmatched bases: 1. This CDR3 has 12 amino acids. CDR1 is DFQATT and CDR2 is SNEGSKA in the germline V gene (reference sequence). This chain's CDR3 is CSAGTSGYEQYF. The CDR3 coding sequence is TGCAGTGCCGGGACTAGCGGCTACGAGCAGTACTTC.

The CDR3 is CAISDPGGSYEQYF. The CDR3 DNA follows: TGTGCCATCAGTGACCCGGGGGGCTCCTACGAGCAGTACTTC. The chain links TRBV10-3 to TRBJ2-7; 7 bases map to TRBD2. The CDR3 extends over 14 amino acids. CDR1 ENHRY and CDR2 SYGVKD come from the germline V gene. V shed 3 bases, J shed 0 bases, and the junction held 2 bases outside the gene matches.

This clonotype came up a few times. The chain has TRBV19 and TRBJ2-1; possibly TRBD2 for D (6 bases). The germline CDR1 and CDR2 sequences are LNHDA and SQIVND (reference sequence). The CDR3 has 15 amino acids. The V end was cut by 7 bases, the J end by 0 bases, with 13 bases between. In nucleotides, the CDR3 is TGTGCCAGTACCCCCGGGACTCACTCCTACAATGAGCAGTTCTTC. This gives the protein CASTPGTHSYNEQFF.

This clonotype has only a few counts. This sequence joins TRBV20-1 and TRBJ1-2; weak D call: TRBD1 (5 bases). V gave up 7 bases and J gave up 4 bases, with 10 bases separating them. Germline CDR1 is DFQATT and CDR2 is SNEGSKA (reference sequence). This CDR3 is 11 amino acids long. The CDR3 loop is CSGPGSYGYTF. In nucleotides, the CDR3 is TGCAGTGGCCCAGGGAGCTATGGCTACACCTTC.

The chain employs TRBV28 and TRBJ2-1; the D gene is possibly TRBD2 (6 bases). The CDR3 is 20 residues long. V was pared by 1 base and J by 1 base, with 23 bases between. Germline V lookup: CDR1 MDHEN, CDR2 SYDVKM. This CDR3 reads CASSLSSFGRENPSYNEQFF. CDR3 DNA: TGTGCCAGCAGTTTATCTTCTTTTGGGCGGGAAAACCCATCCTACAATGAGCAGTTCTTC.

With respect to this clonotype: At one end, the junction sequence differs from germline, possibly due to a read error. The V gene is TRBV2, the J gene TRBJ2-3; D is undetermined. The germline gives CDR1 SNHLY, CDR2 FYNNEI. The CDR3 loop spans 14 amino acids. CDR3 nucleotide sequence: TGTGCCAGCAGTGAAACAGAAAGCACAGTTACGCAGTATTTT. This codes for CASSETESTVTQYF. Variable domain in full (rest from reference TRBV2 and TRBJ2-3): EPEVTQTPSHQVTQMGQEVILRCVPISNHLYFYWYRQILGQKVEFLVSFYNNEISEKSEIFDDQFSVERPDGSNFTLKIRSTKLEDSAMYFCASSETESTVTQYFGPGTRLTVL.

In this sample, this clonotype turned up a few times. J is TRBJ2-2 and V is TRBV6-5, with 10 bases matching TRBD2. Germline assignment: CDR1 MNHEY and CDR2 SVGAGI. The CDR3 contains 17 residues. The ends lost 2 bases at V and 4 bases at J; junction bases unmatched: 7. CDR3 loop: CASSYGLAGAITGELFF. CDR3 in DNA: TGTGCCAGCAGTTACGGGCTAGCGGGGGCCATCACCGGGGAGCTGTTTTTT.

This chain connects TRBV20-1 to TRBJ2-4; D is unclear. The CDR3 spans 13 residues. Trimming shortened V by 0 bases and J by 8 bases, and 11 bases separated the two germline ends. The germline gives CDR1 DFQATT, CDR2 SNEGSKA (reference sequence). Here the CDR3 reads CSARDILRDIQYF. The CDR3, as DNA: TGCAGTGCTAGAGATATCTTGAGAGACATTCAGTACTTC.

The chain links TRBV20-1 to TRBJ2-7; TRBD1 agrees at 12 bases. Germline V lookup: CDR1 DFQATT, CDR2 SNEGSKA (reference sequence). V gave up 5 bases and J gave up 5 bases; unmatched junction bases: 16. This CDR3 is built from 17 residues. CDR3 in DNA: TGCAGTGCTCAGACCAAGGGACAGGGGGCTTACTACGACGAGCAGTACTTC. Its translation is CSAQTKGQGAYYDEQYF.